This T cell receptor beta chain came from a study of blood T cell repertoires in COVID-19. Study as a whole: Sample material is recorded as cDNA or gDNA derived from T cells, B-cell-depleted T cells, or PBMCs.

Original analysis: Quantification of nucleated cells was approximated via reference gene primer amplification. The table came from immunoSEQ multiplex PCR; TCRdb's copy has only in-frame clones and leaves some out. V and J calls and clone size come straight from that table; D and trimming were deduced from the DNA. The sample has 100,000 to 150,000 clones, 70% to 90% seen once; the top ten hold 10%. Per germline, CDR1 MNHEY and CDR2 SVGEGT. This CDR3 comprises 15 residues. Trimming removed 6 bases from V and 2 bases from J, with 14 bases in between. The TCR sequence derives from a man aged 50-60 years with acute or convalescent COVID-19. The rearrangement uses TRBV6-2 or TRBV6-3 and TRBJ1-5; D is unresolved. The specimen was peripheral blood. This chain's CDR3 is CASSHGSFRNQPQHF. The CDR3 region has the DNA TGTGCCAGCAGCCACGGTAGTTTTCGCAATCAGCCCCAGCATTTT.